The present T cell receptor (beta chain) was sequenced within a study of blood T cell repertoires in COVID-19. Study information: Samples taken during acute and convalescent COVID-19 were collected in the United States, Italy and Spain.

Trimming cost V 5 bases and J 4 bases; bases outside gene matches: 9. The CDR3 extends over 16 amino acids. Germline V CDR1 and CDR2: MDHEN, SYDVKM. Sequenced by immunoSEQ multiplex PCR; TCRdb stores in-frame clones only, minus some. The profile shows 350,000 to 450,000 clones, around 89% of them singletons. This TCR was recovered from a middle-aged woman with COVID-19, enrolled during active disease. Source material: peripheral blood. The V and J genes are TRBV28 and TRBJ2-1; 9 bases are shared with TRBD1. CDR3 sequence: CASSPLGQGPYNEQFF. The CDR3 nucleotides are TGTGCCAGCAGTCCTCTGGGACAGGGTCCATACAATGAGCAGTTCTTC.